The 21 T cell receptor beta chains listed next were all sequenced from one sample in a study of beta chain features in type 1 diabetes. The study, taken as a whole, reports: Shortening that was moderate but significant affected the TCRB CDR3s of Type 1 diabetes patients in all four CD4+ subsets.

Which antigens these TCRs recognize remains unknown. Investigators reverse transcribed all isolated RNA, so they sequenced expressed TCRB transcripts. Libraries were prepared by immunoSEQ multiplex PCR; TCRdb keeps only in-frame clonotypes and omits some of them. Among some 640,000 clones, over 12% were seen once, and the ten largest hold just under 0.04%. The sample consisted of naive CD4+ T cells from blood. These TCRs come from a man aged 18 to 30 with type 1 diabetes.

This clone came up a few times. The chain is built from TRBV7-2 and TRBJ2-1; D might be TRBD2 (6 bases). The CDR3 consists of 15 residues. V lost 1 base, J lost 4 bases, and 11 bases lay in between. Germline CDR1 reads SGHTA; CDR2 reads FQGNSA. This CDR3 is CASSLGRESYNEQFF. In DNA form, the CDR3 reads TGTGCCAGCAGCTTAGGACGGGAGAGTTACAATGAGCAGTTCTTC.

The chain has TRBV7-9 and TRBJ1-5; 7 positions agree with TRBD1. V was clipped by 1 base and J by 7 bases; unmatched bases: 7. The CDR3 totals 15 residues. Germline V gives CDR1 SEHNR, CDR2 FQNEAQ (reference sequence). The CDR3 DNA reads TGTGCCAGCAGCTTAGAGGGGGCAGGGCAACAGCCCCAGCATTTT. Protein product: CASSLEGAGQQPQHF.

This clone was detected a few times. This chain joins TRBV29-1 and TRBJ1-1; 8 nucleotides align to TRBD1. J gave up 1 base and V 6 bases, and 4 bases lay outside the gene matches. Germline V gene lookup returns CDR1 SQVTM and CDR2 ANQGSEA. The CDR3 consists of 13 residues. The CDR3 loop reads CSVTGTGNTEAFF. The DNA for the CDR3 is TGCAGCGTGACCGGGACAGGGAACACTGAAGCTTTCTTT. The full variable domain, with the rest looked up from reference TRBV29-1 and TRBJ1-1, is SAVISQKPSRDICQRGTSLTIQCQVDSQVTMMFWYRQQPGQSLTLIATANQGSEATYESGFVIDKFPISRPNLTFSTLTVSNMSPEDSSIYLCSVTGTGNTEAFFGQGTRLTVV.

The table lists this clone with a few counts. The chain combines TRBV10-3 with TRBJ2-7, with 8 bases matching TRBD1. This CDR3 is built from 14 residues. The junction had 13 bases not matched to a gene; V was cut back by 11 bases and J by 4 bases. Germline V gene sequence: CDR1 ENHRY, CDR2 SYGVKD. This CDR3 reads CASQGAGGKYEQYF. CDR3 coding DNA: TGTGCCTCGCAGGGGGCGGGCGGGAAGTACGAGCAGTACTTC.

The gene calls are TRBV18 and TRBJ1-2, with TRBD1 as a possible D gene (6 bases). This CDR3 comprises 13 residues. Germline CDR1 KGHSH, CDR2 LQKENI. Trimming took off 0 bases at V and 9 bases at J, with 11 bases between the two ends. The DNA for the CDR3 is TGTGCCAGCTCACCACCCGAAAGGGGGAGCTACACCTTC. Translated: CASSPPERGSYTF.

In this sample, this clone turned up a few times. The chain carries TRBV19 and TRBJ2-7, with 9 bases fitting TRBD1. The CDR3 extends over 15 amino acids. V was pared by 7 bases and J by 1 base, with 8 bases of the junction left unmatched. Germline V CDR1 and CDR2: LNHDA, SQIVND (reference sequence). CDR3 coding DNA: TGTGCCAGTAATTCCCCGGGACAGGGTTCCTACGAGCAGTACTTC. Translation: CASNSPGQGSYEQYF.

The gene calls are TRBV5-1 and TRBJ2-3; D may be TRBD2 (5 bases). Germline CDR1 SGHRS, CDR2 YFSETQ. This CDR3 has 14 amino acids. V was shortened by 0 bases and J by 4 bases, with 9 bases between the two germline ends. The CDR3 DNA is TGCGCCAGCAGCTTGGATACGGGATCAGATACGCAGTATTTT. Encoded protein: CASSLDTGSDTQYF.

The chain recombines TRBV11-2 with TRBJ2-1; D gene ambiguous. Germline CDR1 reads SGHAT; CDR2 reads FQNNGV. The CDR3 is 15 residues long. The ends were cut back, 3 bases at V and 5 bases at J, with 14 bases in the middle. The CDR3 sequence is CASSLSPSADNEQFF. CDR3 nucleotides: TGTGCCAGCAGCTTGTCGCCAAGCGCTGACAATGAGCAGTTCTTC.

This clone showed up just once. The chain recombines TRBV29-1 with TRBJ2-1; a possible D gene is TRBD2 (6 bases). Trimming cost V 1 base and J 3 bases, with 7 bases left between them. The CDR3 covers 13 residues. Germline V gives CDR1 SQVTM, CDR2 ANQGSEA. The CDR3 sequence: CSVEGDFYNEQFF. The CDR3 DNA reads as TGCAGCGTTGAAGGGGACTTCTACAATGAGCAGTTCTTC.

The chain uses TRBV18 and TRBJ2-2, with no clear D. Trimming pared 6 bases from V and 5 bases from J, leaving 22 bases between. Germline loops: CDR1 KGHSH, CDR2 LQKENI. This CDR3 contains 17 residues. The CDR3 is CASSQDDPALSTGELFF. CDR3 nucleotides: TGTGCCAGCTCGCAAGATGACCCAGCGCTGAGTACCGGGGAGCTGTTTTTT. Based on the CDR3 plus reference TRBV18 and TRBJ2-2, the full variable domain is NAGVMQNPRHLVRRRGQEARLRCSPMKGHSHVYWYRQLPEEGLKFMVYLQKENIIDESGMPKERFSAEFPKEGPSILRIQQVVRGDSAAYFCASSQDDPALSTGELFFGEGSRLTVL.

The chain carries TRBV5-6 and TRBJ2-7; D is uncertain. This CDR3 has 15 residues. Germline V gives CDR1 SGHDT, CDR2 YYEEEE. V was clipped by 3 bases and J by 2 bases, with 15 bases between them. CDR3 sequence reads: CASSSYYTVAYEQYF. Written as DNA, the CDR3 is TGTGCCAGCAGCTCCTACTATACGGTAGCCTACGAGCAGTACTTC.

The chain is built from TRBV27 and TRBJ2-1; TRBD2 agrees at 10 bases. The CDR3 is 14 residues long. Germline values: CDR1 MNHEY, CDR2 SMNVEV (reference sequence). After removal of 5 bases from V and 5 bases from J, the junction contained 3 bases not matched to a gene. CDR3 bases: TGTGCCAGCAGTGGACTAGCGGCGAACAATGAGCAGTTCTTC. It codes for CASSGLAANNEQFF.

This chain joins TRBV6-1 and TRBJ2-5, with D possibly TRBD1 on 6 matching bases. This CDR3 is built from 13 residues. CDR1 and CDR2 from the germline V gene are MNHNS and SASEGT. Trimming took 6 bases from V and 0 from J, leaving 8 bases between them. For the CDR3, the DNA is TGTGCCAGCAGCCGACAGGACCAAGAGACCCAGTACTTC. This sequence encodes CASSRQDQETQYF.

This chain uses TRBV7-6 with TRBJ2-3; no firm D call. V was cut by 4 bases and J by 6 bases, with 17 bases left in between. Germline V gives CDR1 SGHVS, CDR2 FNYEAQ. The length of the CDR3 is 15 residues. As DNA, the CDR3 is TGTGCCAGCAGCTCACTACCCCAGCCGGCTGATACGCAGTATTTT. It translates to CASSSLPQPADTQYF.

The rearrangement uses TRBV18 and TRBJ1-1; 8 nucleotides agree with TRBD1. The germline V gene encodes CDR1 KGHSH and CDR2 LQKENI. The CDR3 length is 14 residues. V shed 6 bases, J shed 3 bases, and the junction held 6 bases outside the gene matches. The CDR3 DNA sequence: TGTGCCAGCTCTCCCAGGGGGCGGGACACTGAAGCTTTCTTT. It translates to CASSPRGRDTEAFF.

In this sample, this clone turned up a few times. This chain joins TRBV7-9 and TRBJ1-2; no definite D call. V lost 1 base and J 4 bases, leaving 7 bases between the germline ends. Germline assignment: CDR1 SEHNR and CDR2 FQNEAQ (reference sequence). There are 13 residues in the CDR3. CDR3 amino acids: CASSLEQTYGYTF. CDR3 nucleotides: TGTGCCAGCAGCTTAGAACAGACCTATGGCTACACCTTC.

This clone has a handful of counts. DNA for the CDR3: TGTGCCAGCAGCCGGACGGACAGGAACACTGAAGCTTTCTTT. Translating gives CASSRTDRNTEAFF. This chain joins TRBV5-8 and TRBJ1-1, with TRBD1 as a possible D gene (6 bases). There are 14 residues in the CDR3. Germline V gives CDR1 SGHTS, CDR2 YDEGEE. Deletions cut 4 bases from V and 1 base from J, with 11 bases between.

This clone has more than one count but fewer than ten. The rearrangement links TRBV5-1 to TRBJ2-1; D remains ambiguous. This CDR3 is 12 amino acids long. Germline V lookup: CDR1 SGHRS, CDR2 YFSETQ. The V and J ends lost 4 bases and 6 bases respectively, with 8 bases between them. This CDR3 reads CASSPSGNEQFF. The DNA of the CDR3 is TGCGCCAGCAGCCCCTCAGGCAATGAGCAGTTCTTC.

This chain links TRBV29-1 with TRBJ2-6; unclear D gene. V was trimmed by 5 bases and J by 0 bases, leaving 8 bases between them. Germline V CDR1 and CDR2: SQVTM, ANQGSEA. The length of the CDR3 is 14 residues. In DNA, the CDR3 is TGCAGCGTTACCGGGTCCTCTGGGGCCAACGTCCTGACTTTC. Translating it yields CSVTGSSGANVLTF.

This clone was counted between two and nine times. This chain uses TRBV2 with TRBJ2-1; 11 nucleotides match TRBD1. This CDR3 comprises 15 residues. The V segment lost 5 bases and the J segment 4 bases; nucleotides outside the gene matches: 4. CDR1 and CDR2 from the germline V gene are SNHLY and FYNNEI. The CDR3 is CASSFGQGAYNEQFF. The CDR3 DNA reads as TGTGCCAGCAGTTTCGGACAGGGGGCATACAATGAGCAGTTCTTC.

This clone was picked up a small number of times. The rearrangement joins TRBV23-1 to TRBJ2-3; TRBD1 is a possible D gene (6 bases). TRBV23-1 is annotated as an ORF whose role is uncertain. With 6 bases removed from V and 7 bases from J, the gap between germline ends came to 23 bases. CDR3 size: 16 residues. CDR3 sequence reads: CASSQHPRGTIHTQYF. In nucleotides, the CDR3 is TGCGCCAGCAGCCAACACCCCAGGGGCACTATCCATACGCAGTATTTT.